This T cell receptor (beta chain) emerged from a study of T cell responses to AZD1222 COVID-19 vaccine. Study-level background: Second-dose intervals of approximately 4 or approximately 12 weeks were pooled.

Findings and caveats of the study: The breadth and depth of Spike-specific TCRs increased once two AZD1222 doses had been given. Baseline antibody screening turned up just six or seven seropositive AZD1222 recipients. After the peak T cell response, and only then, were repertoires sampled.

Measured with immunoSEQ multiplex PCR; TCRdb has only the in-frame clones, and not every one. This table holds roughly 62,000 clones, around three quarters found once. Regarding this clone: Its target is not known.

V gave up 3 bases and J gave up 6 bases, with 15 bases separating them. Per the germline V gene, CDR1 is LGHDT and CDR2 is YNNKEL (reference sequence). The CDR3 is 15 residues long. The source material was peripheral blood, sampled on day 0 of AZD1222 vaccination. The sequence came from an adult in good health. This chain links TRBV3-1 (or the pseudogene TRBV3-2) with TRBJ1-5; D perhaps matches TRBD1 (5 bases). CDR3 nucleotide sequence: TGTGCCAGCAGCCAGGGGAAGGCTGGGGGTCAGCCCCAGCATTTT. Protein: CASSQGKAGGQPQHF.